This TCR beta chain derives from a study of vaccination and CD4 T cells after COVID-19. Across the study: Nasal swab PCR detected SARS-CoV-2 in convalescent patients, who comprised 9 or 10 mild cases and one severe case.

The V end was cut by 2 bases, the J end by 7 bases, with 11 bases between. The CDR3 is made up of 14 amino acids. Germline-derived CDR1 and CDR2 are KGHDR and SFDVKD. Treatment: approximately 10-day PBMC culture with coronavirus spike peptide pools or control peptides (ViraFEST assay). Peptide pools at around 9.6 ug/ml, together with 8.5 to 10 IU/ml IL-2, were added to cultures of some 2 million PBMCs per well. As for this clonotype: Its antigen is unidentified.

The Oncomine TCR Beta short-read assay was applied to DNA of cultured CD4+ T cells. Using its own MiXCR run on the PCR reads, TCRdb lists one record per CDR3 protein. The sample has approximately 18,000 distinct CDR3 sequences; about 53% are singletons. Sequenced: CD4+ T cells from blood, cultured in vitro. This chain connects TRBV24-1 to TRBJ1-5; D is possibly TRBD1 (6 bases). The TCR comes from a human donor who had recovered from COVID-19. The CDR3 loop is CATSDSGVLQPQHF. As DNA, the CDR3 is TGTGCCACCAGTGATTCAGGGGTTTTGCAGCCCCAGCATTTT.